This passage covers 10 T cell receptor beta chains from one sample sequenced in a study of blood T cell repertoires in COVID-19. Data came from immunoSEQ multiplex PCR; TCRdb stores just in-frame clones and leaves some out. The table includes 130,000 to 150,000 clones, 80% to 85% detected once. Specimen: peripheral blood. The receptors shown here come from a human donor in a cohort sampled during active COVID-19.

The V call is TRBV30, the J call TRBJ1-2, with 7 positions matching TRBD1. J gave up 0 bases and V 4 bases, and 17 bases lay outside the gene matches. Germline V gene sequence: CDR1 GTSNPN, CDR2 SVGIG (reference sequence). This CDR3 has 18 residues. CDR3 in amino acids: CAWIPKGVGTDSNYGYTF. CDR3 DNA sequence: TGTGCCTGGATCCCCAAAGGTGTGGGGACAGACTCTAACTATGGCTACACCTTC.

The V and J genes are TRBV7-9 and TRBJ1-2, with a weak D call TRBD1 (5 bases). Trimming pared 1 base from V and 4 bases from J, leaving 10 bases between. The CDR3 has 14 residues. Germline V lookup: CDR1 SEHNR, CDR2 FQNEAQ (reference sequence). CDR3 coding DNA: TGTGCCAGCAGCTTAGAAGGGGCGGCCTATGGCTACACCTTC. Encoded protein: CASSLEGAAYGYTF. The variable domain in full, with the rest retrieved from reference TRBV7-9 and TRBJ1-2, is DTGVSQNPRHKITKRGQNVTFRCDPISEHNRLYWYRQTLGQGPEFLTYFQNEAQLEKSRLLSDRFSAERPKGSFSTLEIQRTEQGDSAMYLCASSLEGAAYGYTFGSGTRLTVV.

This clone was recorded once. V and J are TRBV7-9 and TRBJ2-1; possibly TRBD1 for D (6 bases). CDR1 and CDR2 (germline): SEHNR, FQNEAQ (reference sequence). The CDR3 length is 13 residues. Trimming took 1 base from V and 9 from J, leaving 10 bases between them. The CDR3 DNA follows: TGTGCCAGCAGCTTAGACGCAGGGGCTGAGCAGTTCTTC. The encoded protein is CASSLDAGAEQFF.

The CDR3 DNA reads TGTGCCAGCAGCGCTCAGGACACTGAAGCTTTCTTT. Its protein is CASSAQDTEAFF. The V and J genes are TRBV6-5 and TRBJ1-1; D gene ambiguous. This CDR3 is 12 amino acids long. Germline V CDR1 and CDR2: MNHEY, SVGAGI. The V end lost 6 bases, the J end lost 3 bases, and 8 bases lay between the germline ends.

CDR3 bases: TGTGCCAGCAGCTTGGTCCAGGGTCGGAACGAGCAGTACTTC. Translated: CASSLVQGRNEQYF. This chain links TRBV5-6 with TRBJ2-7; the D gene is possibly TRBD1 (5 bases). The CDR3 has 14 amino acids. V was trimmed by 0 bases and J by 5 bases, leaving 12 bases between them. In germline, CDR1 is SGHDT, CDR2 YYEEEE.

In its sample, this clone was seen once. This rearrangement joins TRBV25-1 to TRBJ1-3; 8 bases fit TRBD1. V lost 4 bases, J lost 4 bases, and 3 bases stayed unmatched. The CDR3 consists of 14 residues. Germline V gene sequence: CDR1 MGHDK, CDR2 SYGVNS. The CDR3 DNA reads as TGTGCCAGCAGTGGGACAGGGTACGGAAACACCATATATTTT. Translation: CASSGTGYGNTIYF.

This CDR3 is CASSESSTGGSEQYF. DNA of the CDR3: TGTGCCAGCAGTGAATCTTCGACAGGGGGATCAGAGCAGTACTTC. This chain connects TRBV25-1 to TRBJ2-7; 9 bases line up with TRBD1. The CDR3 totals 15 residues. V trimming: 1 base; J trimming: 7 bases; junction bases outside the gene matches: 8. Per germline, CDR1 MGHDK and CDR2 SYGVNS.

The CDR3 reads CASSNLVNTEAFF. The CDR3 DNA is TGTGCCAGCAGTAATCTTGTGAACACTGAAGCTTTCTTT. The chain uses TRBV14 and TRBJ1-1, with D unclear. The CDR3 totals 13 residues. V lost 6 bases and J lost 0, with 8 bases in between. The germline gives CDR1 SGHDN, CDR2 FVKESK. The full variable domain, rest sourced from reference TRBV14 and TRBJ1-1, is EAGVTQFPSHSVIEKGQTVTLRCDPISGHDNLYWYRRVMGKEIKFLLHFVKESKQDESGMPNNRFLAERTGGTYSTLKVQPAELEDSGVYFCASSNLVNTEAFFGQGTRLTVV.

This chain joins TRBV12-3 or TRBV12-4 and TRBJ2-7; possible D gene TRBD1, 5 bases. The CDR3 runs to 13 residues. Deletions cut 4 bases from V and 5 bases from J, with 12 bases between. The CDR3 sequence: CASSSLRVNEQYF. The CDR3 DNA reads TGTGCCAGCAGTTCCCTCAGGGTCAACGAGCAGTACTTC.

The chain uses TRBV3-1 (or the pseudogene TRBV3-2) and TRBJ1-1; tentative D call: TRBD1 (5 bases). The CDR3 sequence is 11 residues long. Germline V gene lookup returns CDR1 LGHDT and CDR2 YNNKEL (reference sequence). V lost 7 bases and J lost 10, with 13 bases in between. The CDR3 reads CASTSGGSAFF. The CDR3 coding sequence is TGTGCCAGCACCTCCGGGGGATCAGCTTTCTTT.